This TCR beta chain was sequenced during a study of T-cell memory formation after mild COVID-19. Points from the study as a whole: Among contracting clones, CD4+ were mainly CM/EM and CD8+ enriched in EMRA.

With regard to this clonotype: What it recognizes is unknown.

The germline CDR1 and CDR2 sequences are KGHDR and SFDVKD. V lost 3 bases, J lost 2 bases, and 12 bases lay in between. CDR3 length equals 15 residues. A 5'RACE reaction primed in the constant segment made cDNA libraries of TCR alpha and TCR beta, and these carried sample barcodes and UMIs. Each CDR3 protein gets one entry after TCRdb re-called the 5' RACE reads with MiXCR. This sample has more than 450,000 distinct CDR3 sequences, with over 15% found just once. The sample comprised PBMCs or a T cell subset sorted from them (not recorded which). The TCR comes from an adult woman who had mild COVID-19 (a few samples of this study predate the infection). Cell type and time point are not known. The chain carries TRBV24-1 and TRBJ2-5; D call uncertain. CDR3 in amino acids: CATSDPSRAQETQYF. In DNA form, the CDR3 reads TGTGCCACCAGTGATCCTTCTAGAGCACAAGAGACCCAGTACTTC.